This entry is about one T cell receptor beta chain. This sample stems from a study of blood T cell repertoires in COVID-19. Study as a whole: COVID-19 samples, acute and convalescent, were from the United States, Italy and Spain. Sources were T cells, B-cell-depleted T cells, or PBMCs; the material itself was cDNA or gDNA.

Per the original data handling: Reference gene primer amplification yielded estimated nucleated cell counts. The data were produced by immunoSEQ multiplex PCR, yet TCRdb's version contains in-frame clones alone and is incomplete. The DNA gave D and trimming, while V, J and clone size come from that table. The table has around 170,000 clones, approximately 90% seen once. This CDR3 contains 15 residues. The germline CDR1 and CDR2 sequences are MNHEY and SVGAGI. V lost 10 bases and J 5 bases, leaving 20 bases between the germline ends. The TCR sequence derives from a man in his fifties or sixties with acute or convalescent COVID-19. The sample taken for sequencing was peripheral blood. The rearrangement uses TRBV6-5 and TRBJ1-4; weak D call: TRBD1 (6 bases). The CDR3, as DNA: TGTGCCATCCCACTAACAGGGTCTACAAATGAAAAACTGTTTTTT. Translating gives CAIPLTGSTNEKLFF.